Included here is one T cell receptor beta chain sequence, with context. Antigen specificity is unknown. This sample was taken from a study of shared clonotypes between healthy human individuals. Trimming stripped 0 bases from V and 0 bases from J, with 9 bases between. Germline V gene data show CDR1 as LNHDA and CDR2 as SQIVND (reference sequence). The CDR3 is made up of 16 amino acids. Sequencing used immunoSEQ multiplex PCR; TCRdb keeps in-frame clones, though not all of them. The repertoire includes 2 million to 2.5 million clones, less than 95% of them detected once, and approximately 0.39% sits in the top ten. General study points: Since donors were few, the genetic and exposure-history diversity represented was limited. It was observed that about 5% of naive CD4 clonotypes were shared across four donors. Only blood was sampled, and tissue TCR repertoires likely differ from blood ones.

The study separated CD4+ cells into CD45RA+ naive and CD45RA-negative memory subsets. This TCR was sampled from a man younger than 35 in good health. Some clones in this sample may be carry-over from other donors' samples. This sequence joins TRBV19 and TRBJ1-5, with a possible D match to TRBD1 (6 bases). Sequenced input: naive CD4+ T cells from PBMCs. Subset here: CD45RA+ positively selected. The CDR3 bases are TGTGCCAGTAGTATAGAGAGGACAGCTAGCAATCAGCCCCAGCATTTT. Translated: CASSIERTASNQPQHF.